This note documents a single T cell receptor (beta chain) sequence. V lost 2 bases and J lost 3, with 20 bases in between. The CDR3 contains 16 residues. CDR1 DFQATT and CDR2 SNEGSKA come from the germline V gene (reference sequence). A J-beta primer mix and a sample-barcoded 5' primer were used in a second PCR of about 6 to 12 cycles. TCRdb redid the calling of the 5' RACE reads with MiXCR, one entry per CDR3 protein. The table includes fewer than 650,000 distinct CDR3 sequences, about 29% detected once. The record originates from a study of blood T cells in healthy people across ages. Each individual donor underwent a draw of roughly 10 milliliters of peripheral blood. These same data were also listed under a study on T cells of mothers and their children.

Sequencing was done on a sample of blood. This sequence originates from a boy aged 2 to 10 in good health. The chain is built from TRBV20-1 and TRBJ2-7; D is undetermined. The CDR3 coding sequence is TGCAGTGCTAGACCTATCCTCCGGCTAACTGGCTACGAGCAGTACTTC. Translation gives CSARPILRLTGYEQYF.